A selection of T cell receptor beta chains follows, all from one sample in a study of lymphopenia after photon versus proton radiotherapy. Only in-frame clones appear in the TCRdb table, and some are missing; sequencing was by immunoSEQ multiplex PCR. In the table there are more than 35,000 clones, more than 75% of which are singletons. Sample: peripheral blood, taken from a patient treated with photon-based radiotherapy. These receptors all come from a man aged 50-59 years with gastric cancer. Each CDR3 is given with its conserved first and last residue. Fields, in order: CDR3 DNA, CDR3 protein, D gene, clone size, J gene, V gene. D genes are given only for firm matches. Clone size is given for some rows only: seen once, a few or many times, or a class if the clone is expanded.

DNA: TGTGCCAGCAGTTCTGACCCCGTCGGAATCAATCAGCCCCAGCATTTT
CDR3: CASSSDPVGINQPQHF
D: .
size: once
J: TRBJ1-5
V: TRBV7-9

DNA: TGTGCCAGCAGCCACGACAGGGGAGATACGCAGTATTTT
CDR3: CASSHDRGDTQYF
D: TRBD1
size: .
J: TRBJ2-3
V: TRBV7-2

DNA: TGTGCCAGCAGCTTGGTTATGTGGGGCCAGCCCCAGCATTTT
CDR3: CASSLVMWGQPQHF
D: .
size: .
J: TRBJ1-5
V: TRBV5-8

DNA: TGTGCCAGCCTCGATGTGCGGGAGTCTGTCAATGAGCAGTTCTTC
CDR3: CASLDVRESVNEQFF
D: TRBD2
size: .
J: TRBJ2-1
V: TRBV7-8

DNA: TGCGCCAGCAGCTTGGGTATCGGGGGAGGGCCCTCCTACAATGAGCAGTTCTTC
CDR3: CASSLGIGGGPSYNEQFF
D: TRBD2
size: .
J: TRBJ2-1
V: TRBV5-1

DNA: TGTGCCTGGAGCGAAGGAACCGGGGAGCTGTTTTTT
CDR3: CAWSEGTGELFF
D: .
size: .
J: TRBJ2-2
V: TRBV30

DNA: TGTGGGGCGGGCACCTACAATGAGCAGTTCTTC
CDR3: CGAGTYNEQFF
D: .
size: .
J: TRBJ2-1
V: TRBV7-8

DNA: TGTGCCAGCAGCCTCAGACAGGGCGCCTTCGGAAATGAGCAGTTCTTC
CDR3: CASSLRQGAFGNEQFF
D: TRBD1
size: .
J: TRBJ2-1
V: TRBV7-3

DNA: TGTGCCAGCAGTGACTCGAAGAGGCAGGGCGGCACCGGGGAGCTGTTTTTT
CDR3: CASSDSKRQGGTGELFF
D: .
size: .
J: TRBJ2-2
V: TRBV6-4

DNA: TGCGCCAGCAGCTTGGGTGCAACTCTTAACTATGGCTACACCTTC
CDR3: CASSLGATLNYGYTF
D: .
size: few
J: TRBJ1-2
V: TRBV5-1

DNA: TGTGCCAGCAGGGAGGGGGGGCGTGAAAAACTGTTTTTT
CDR3: CASREGGREKLFF
D: .
size: .
J: TRBJ1-4
V: TRBV27

DNA: TGTGCCAGCAGAGCAACAGGGCTGTGGGGGGCAGATACGCAGTATTTT
CDR3: CASRATGLWGADTQYF
D: .
size: .
J: TRBJ2-3
V: TRBV27

DNA: TGTGCCAGCAGCCAAGCCACTAGCGGTTACTCCTACAATGAGCAGTTCTTC
CDR3: CASSQATSGYSYNEQFF
D: TRBD2
size: .
J: TRBJ2-1
V: TRBV4-2

DNA: TGTGCCAGCAGCTCCGGGACAGGGGTTAAGAATGAGCAGTTCTTC
CDR3: CASSSGTGVKNEQFF
D: TRBD1
size: .
J: TRBJ2-1
V: TRBV7-7

DNA: TGTGCCAGCAGCTTCCTCTTTGACAGCCCCCAAGAGACCCAGTACTTC
CDR3: CASSFLFDSPQETQYF
D: .
size: .
J: TRBJ2-5
V: TRBV7-9

DNA: TGCAGCGTTATCCCCCTCAGGGGCCAGGCCAGAGAGACCCAGTACTTC
CDR3: CSVIPLRGQARETQYF
D: .
size: .
J: TRBJ2-5
V: TRBV29-1

DNA: TGTGCCAGTAGTATAGGAAGGACAGGGCGGACTGAAGCTTTCTTT
CDR3: CASSIGRTGRTEAFF
D: TRBD1
size: .
J: TRBJ1-1
V: TRBV19

DNA: TGTGCCAGCAGCTTAATGGTAGCGGGAGGGACAGATACGCAGTATTTT
CDR3: CASSLMVAGGTDTQYF
D: TRBD2
size: .
J: TRBJ2-3
V: TRBV7-8

DNA: TGCGCCAGCAAAAGGAACATGAACACTGAAGCTTTCTTT
CDR3: CASKRNMNTEAFF
D: .
size: .
J: TRBJ1-1
V: TRBV10-1

DNA: TGTGCCATCAGTGACCCCGGGACTGTTTCCTACGAGCAGTACTTC
CDR3: CAISDPGTVSYEQYF
D: .
size: .
J: TRBJ2-7
V: TRBV10-3

DNA: TGCGCCAGCAGTCGAGGAGGGAACTATGGCTACACCTTC
CDR3: CASSRGGNYGYTF
D: .
size: .
J: TRBJ1-2
V: TRBV23-1

DNA: TGCAGCGGTTACAGGGTGCCCATGAACACTGAAGCTTTCTTT
CDR3: CSGYRVPMNTEAFF
D: .
size: once
J: TRBJ1-1
V: TRBV29-1

DNA: TGCGCCAGCACCCGGCGGAGCGGGAGTAACAATGAGCAGTTCTTC
CDR3: CASTRRSGSNNEQFF
D: TRBD2
size: .
J: TRBJ2-1
V: TRBV5-1

DNA: TGCGCCAGCAGCGGGACTGAGCCCTCCTACGAGCAGTACTTC
CDR3: CASSGTEPSYEQYF
D: .
size: .
J: TRBJ2-7
V: TRBV5-1